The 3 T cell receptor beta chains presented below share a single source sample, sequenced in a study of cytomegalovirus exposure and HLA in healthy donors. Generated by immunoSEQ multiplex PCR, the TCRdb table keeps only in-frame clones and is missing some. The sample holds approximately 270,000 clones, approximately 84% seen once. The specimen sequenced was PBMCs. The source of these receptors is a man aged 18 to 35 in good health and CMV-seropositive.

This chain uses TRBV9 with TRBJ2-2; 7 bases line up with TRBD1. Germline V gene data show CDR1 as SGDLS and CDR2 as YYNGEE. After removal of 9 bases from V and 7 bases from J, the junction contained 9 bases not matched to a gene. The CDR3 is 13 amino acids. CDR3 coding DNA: TGTGCCACCTCCGACAGGGCGGGCGGGGAGCTGTTTTTT. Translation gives CATSDRAGGELFF.

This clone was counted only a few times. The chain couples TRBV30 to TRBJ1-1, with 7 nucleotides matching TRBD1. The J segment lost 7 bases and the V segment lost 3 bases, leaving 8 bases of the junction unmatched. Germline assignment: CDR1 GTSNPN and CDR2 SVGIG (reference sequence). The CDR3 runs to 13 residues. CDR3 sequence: CAWRPTGQLEAFF. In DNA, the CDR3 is TGTGCCTGGAGGCCCACGGGACAGCTTGAAGCTTTCTTT.

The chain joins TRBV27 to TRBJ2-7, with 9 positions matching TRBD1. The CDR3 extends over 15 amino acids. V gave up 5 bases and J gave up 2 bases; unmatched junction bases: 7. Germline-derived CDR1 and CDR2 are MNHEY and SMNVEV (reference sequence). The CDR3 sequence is CASSRSGTGPYEQYF. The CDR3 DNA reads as TGTGCCAGCAGTCGCTCCGGGACAGGGCCCTACGAGCAGTACTTC.